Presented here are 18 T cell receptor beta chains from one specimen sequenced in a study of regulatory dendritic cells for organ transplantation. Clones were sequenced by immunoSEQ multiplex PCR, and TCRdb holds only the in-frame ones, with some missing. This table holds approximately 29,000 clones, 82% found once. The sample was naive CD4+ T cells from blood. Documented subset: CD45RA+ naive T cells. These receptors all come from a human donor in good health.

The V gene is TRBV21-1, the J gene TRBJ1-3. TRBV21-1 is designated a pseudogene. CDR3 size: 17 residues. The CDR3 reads CASSKEGAGPSGNTIYF. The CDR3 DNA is TGTGCCAGCAGCAAAGAGGGAGCCGGACCCTCTGGAAACACCATATATTTT.

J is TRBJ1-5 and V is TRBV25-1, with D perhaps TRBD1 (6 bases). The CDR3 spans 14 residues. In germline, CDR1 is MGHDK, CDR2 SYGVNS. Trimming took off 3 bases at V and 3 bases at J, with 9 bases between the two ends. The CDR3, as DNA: TGTGCCAGCAGTGACTGGGACACCAATCAGCCCCAGCATTTT. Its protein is CASSDWDTNQPQHF.

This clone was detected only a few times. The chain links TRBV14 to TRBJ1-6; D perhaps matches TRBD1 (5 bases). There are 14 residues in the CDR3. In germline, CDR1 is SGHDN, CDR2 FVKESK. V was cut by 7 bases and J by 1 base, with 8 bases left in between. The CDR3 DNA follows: TGTGCCAGCACATCAGGGTCCTATAATTCACCCCTCCACTTT. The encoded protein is CASTSGSYNSPLHF. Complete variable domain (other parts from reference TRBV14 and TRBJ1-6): EAGVTQFPSHSVIEKGQTVTLRCDPISGHDNLYWYRRVMGKEIKFLLHFVKESKQDESGMPNNRFLAERTGGTYSTLKVQPAELEDSGVYFCASTSGSYNSPLHFGNGTRLTVT.

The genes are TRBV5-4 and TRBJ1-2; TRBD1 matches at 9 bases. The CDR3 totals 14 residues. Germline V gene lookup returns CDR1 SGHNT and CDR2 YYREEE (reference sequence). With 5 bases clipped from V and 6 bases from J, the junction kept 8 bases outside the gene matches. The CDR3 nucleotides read TGTGCCAGCAGTGGGACAGGGAGTCTGGATGGCTACACCTTC. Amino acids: CASSGTGSLDGYTF.

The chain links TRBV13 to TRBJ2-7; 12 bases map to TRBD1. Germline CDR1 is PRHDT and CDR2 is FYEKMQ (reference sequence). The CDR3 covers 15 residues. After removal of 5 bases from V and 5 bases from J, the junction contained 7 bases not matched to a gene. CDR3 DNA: TGTGCCAGCAGCCGAACCGGGACAGGGGGCAACGAGCAGTACTTC. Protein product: CASSRTGTGGNEQYF.

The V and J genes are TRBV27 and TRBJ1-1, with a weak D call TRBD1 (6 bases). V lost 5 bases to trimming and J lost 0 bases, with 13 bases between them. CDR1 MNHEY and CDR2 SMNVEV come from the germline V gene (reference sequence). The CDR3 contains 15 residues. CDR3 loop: CASSKLDSLNTEAFF. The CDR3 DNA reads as TGTGCCAGCAGTAAGTTGGACAGTTTGAACACTGAAGCTTTCTTT.

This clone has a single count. The CDR3 DNA reads as TGTGCCAGCAGCAGAAGGGGGACAGGGGGAACAGATACGCAGTATTTT. Translating it yields CASSRRGTGGTDTQYF. V usage is TRBV7-9 and J usage is TRBJ2-3; 11 nucleotides agree with TRBD1. The V segment lost 5 bases and the J segment 3 bases; nucleotides outside the gene matches: 7. The CDR3 has 16 residues. Germline V gene lookup returns CDR1 SEHNR and CDR2 FQNEAQ (reference sequence).

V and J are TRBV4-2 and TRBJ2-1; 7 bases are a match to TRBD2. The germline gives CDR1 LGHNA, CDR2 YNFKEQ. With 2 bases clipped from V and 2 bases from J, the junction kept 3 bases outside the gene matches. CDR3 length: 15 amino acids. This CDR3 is CASSQNGGTYNEQFF. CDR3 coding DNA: TGTGCCAGCAGCCAAAACGGGGGGACCTACAATGAGCAGTTCTTC.

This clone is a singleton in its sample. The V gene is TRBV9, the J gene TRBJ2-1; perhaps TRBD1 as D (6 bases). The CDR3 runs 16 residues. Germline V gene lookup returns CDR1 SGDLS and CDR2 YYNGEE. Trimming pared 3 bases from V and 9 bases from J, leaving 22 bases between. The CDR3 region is CASSASGAGYRIEQFF. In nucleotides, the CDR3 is TGTGCCAGCAGCGCCTCAGGGGCAGGGTATCGAATTGAGCAGTTCTTC.

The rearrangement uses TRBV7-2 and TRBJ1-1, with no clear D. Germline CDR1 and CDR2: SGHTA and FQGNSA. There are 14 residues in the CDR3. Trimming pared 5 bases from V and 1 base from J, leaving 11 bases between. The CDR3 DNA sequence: TGTGCCAGCAGCCAACCGGGAACGAACACTGAAGCTTTCTTT. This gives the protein CASSQPGTNTEAFF.

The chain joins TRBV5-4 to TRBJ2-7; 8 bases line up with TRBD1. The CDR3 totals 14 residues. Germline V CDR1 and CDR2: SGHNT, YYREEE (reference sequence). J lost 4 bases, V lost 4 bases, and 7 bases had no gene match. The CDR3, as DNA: TGTGCCAGCAGCACAGGGGGAACGGGGTACGAGCAGTACTTC. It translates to CASSTGGTGYEQYF.

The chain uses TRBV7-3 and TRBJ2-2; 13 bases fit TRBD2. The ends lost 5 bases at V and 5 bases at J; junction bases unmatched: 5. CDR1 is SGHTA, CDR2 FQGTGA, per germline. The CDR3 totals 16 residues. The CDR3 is CASSPTSGGATGELFF. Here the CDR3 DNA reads TGTGCCAGCAGCCCCACTAGCGGGGGGGCGACCGGGGAGCTGTTTTTT.

CDR3 DNA sequence: TGCGCCAGCAGCTCTTCGACAGGGTCCACCGGGGAGCTGTTTTTT. This encodes CASSSSTGSTGELFF. The rearrangement joins TRBV5-1 to TRBJ2-2; 7 bases fit TRBD1. Trimming removed 3 bases from V and 4 bases from J; junction bases left unmatched: 6. The length of the CDR3 is 15 residues. Germline V lookup: CDR1 SGHRS, CDR2 YFSETQ. Supplemented by reference TRBV5-1 and TRBJ2-2, the full variable domain reads KAGVTQTPRYLIKTRGQQVTLSCSPISGHRSVSWYQQTPGQGLQFLFEYFSETQRNKGNFPGRFSGRQFSNSRSEMNVSTLELGDSALYLCASSSSTGSTGELFFGEGSRLTVL.

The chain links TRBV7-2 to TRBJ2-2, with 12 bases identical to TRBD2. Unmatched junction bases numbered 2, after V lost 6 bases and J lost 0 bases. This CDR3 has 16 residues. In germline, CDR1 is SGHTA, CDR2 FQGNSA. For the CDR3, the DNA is TGTGCCAGCAGACTAGCGGGGGGTCCGAACACCGGGGAGCTGTTTTTT. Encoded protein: CASRLAGGPNTGELFF.

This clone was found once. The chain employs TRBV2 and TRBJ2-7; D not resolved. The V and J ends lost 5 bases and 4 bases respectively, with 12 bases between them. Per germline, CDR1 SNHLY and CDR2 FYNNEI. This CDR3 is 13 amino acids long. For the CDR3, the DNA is TGTGCCAGCAGTTTAGTCCCCGAATACGAGCAGTACTTC. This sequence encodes CASSLVPEYEQYF.

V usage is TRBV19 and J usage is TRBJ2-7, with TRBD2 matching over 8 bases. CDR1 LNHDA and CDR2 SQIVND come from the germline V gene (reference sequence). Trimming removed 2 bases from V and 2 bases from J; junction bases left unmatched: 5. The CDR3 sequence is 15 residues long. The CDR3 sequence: CASSIKRGPPYEQYF. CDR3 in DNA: TGTGCCAGTAGTATAAAGCGGGGGCCACCCTACGAGCAGTACTTC.

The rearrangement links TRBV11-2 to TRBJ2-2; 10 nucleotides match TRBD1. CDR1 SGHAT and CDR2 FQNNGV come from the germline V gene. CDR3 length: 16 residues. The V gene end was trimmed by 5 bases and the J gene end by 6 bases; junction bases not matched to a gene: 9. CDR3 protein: CASSLRTGGGSGELFF. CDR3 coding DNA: TGTGCCAGCAGCCTCCGGACAGGGGGAGGGTCCGGGGAGCTGTTTTTT.

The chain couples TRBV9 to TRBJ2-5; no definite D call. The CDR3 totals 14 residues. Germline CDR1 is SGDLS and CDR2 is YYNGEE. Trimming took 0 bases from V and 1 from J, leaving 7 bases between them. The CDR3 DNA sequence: TGTGCCAGCAGCGTAGGTCCCTTCCAAGAGACCCAGTACTTC. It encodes CASSVGPFQETQYF.